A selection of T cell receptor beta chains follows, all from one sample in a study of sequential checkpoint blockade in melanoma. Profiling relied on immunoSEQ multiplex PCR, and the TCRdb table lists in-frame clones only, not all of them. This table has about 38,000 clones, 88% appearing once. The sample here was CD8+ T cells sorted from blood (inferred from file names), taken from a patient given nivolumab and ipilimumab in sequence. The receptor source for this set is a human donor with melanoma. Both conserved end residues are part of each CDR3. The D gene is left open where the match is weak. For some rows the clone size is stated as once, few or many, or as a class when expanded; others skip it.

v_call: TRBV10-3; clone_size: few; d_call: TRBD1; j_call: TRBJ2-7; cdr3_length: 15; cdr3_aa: CAISSPGQGRYEQYF; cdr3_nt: TGTGCCATCAGTAGTCCGGGACAGGGCCGGTACGAGCAGTACTTC
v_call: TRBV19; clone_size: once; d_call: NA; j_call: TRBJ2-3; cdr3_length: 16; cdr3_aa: CATSAGNLYSTDTQYF; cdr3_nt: TGTGCCACCTCGGCAGGGAACCTTTATAGCACAGATACGCAGTATTTT
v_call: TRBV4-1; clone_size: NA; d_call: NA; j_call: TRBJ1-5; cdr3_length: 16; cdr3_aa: CASSQGWTFQNQPQHF; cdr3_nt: TGCGCCAGCAGCCAAGGGTGGACATTCCAAAATCAGCCCCAGCATTTT
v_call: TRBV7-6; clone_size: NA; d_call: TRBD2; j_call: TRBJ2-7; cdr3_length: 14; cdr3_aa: CASSLVGGSYEQYF; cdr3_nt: TGTGCCAGCAGCTTAGTGGGAGGGTCCTACGAGCAGTACTTC
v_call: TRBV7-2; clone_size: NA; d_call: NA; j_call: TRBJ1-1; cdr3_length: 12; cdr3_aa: CASGGGNTEAFF; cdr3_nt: TGTGCCAGCGGTGGAGGCAACACTGAAGCTTTCTTT
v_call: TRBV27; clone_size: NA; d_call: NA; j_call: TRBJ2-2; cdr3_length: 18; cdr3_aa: CASSLSGVEGPSWGELFF; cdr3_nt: TGTGCCAGCAGTTTATCGGGAGTGGAGGGGCCAAGCTGGGGGGAGCTGTTTTTT
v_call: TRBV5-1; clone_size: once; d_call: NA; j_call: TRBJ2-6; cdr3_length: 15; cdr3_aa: CASSLDSSGANVLTF; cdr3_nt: TGCGCCAGCAGCTTGGACAGTTCTGGGGCCAACGTCCTGACTTTC
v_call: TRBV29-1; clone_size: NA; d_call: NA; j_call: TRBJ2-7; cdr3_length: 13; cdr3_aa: CSVIDGISYEQYF; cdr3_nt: TGCAGCGTCATTGACGGGATCTCCTACGAGCAGTACTTC
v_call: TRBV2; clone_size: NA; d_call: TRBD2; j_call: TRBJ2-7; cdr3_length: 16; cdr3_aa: CASSEGLAPSSYEQYF; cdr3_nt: TGTGCCAGCAGTGAAGGACTAGCGCCCAGCTCCTACGAGCAGTACTTC
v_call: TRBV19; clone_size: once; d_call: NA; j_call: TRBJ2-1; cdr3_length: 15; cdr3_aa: CASTAQGFGGNEQFF; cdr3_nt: TGTGCCAGTACCGCACAGGGATTTGGGGGCAATGAGCAGTTCTTC
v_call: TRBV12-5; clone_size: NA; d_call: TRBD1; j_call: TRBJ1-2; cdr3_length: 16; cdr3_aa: CASGLAGQGRNYGYTF; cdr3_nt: TGTGCTAGTGGTTTGGCTGGACAGGGCCGAAACTATGGCTACACCTTC
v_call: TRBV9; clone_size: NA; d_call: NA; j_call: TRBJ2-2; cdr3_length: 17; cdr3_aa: CASSVASTDMNTGELFF; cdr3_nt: TGTGCCAGCAGCGTAGCTTCGACAGACATGAACACCGGGGAGCTGTTTTTT